This T cell receptor (beta chain) was recovered during a study of beta chain features in type 1 diabetes. Study-wide results and caveats: Among patients with Type 1 diabetes, TCRB CDR3s were moderately but significantly shorter in every one of the four CD4+ subsets.

Each of the CD4+ naive, central memory, regulatory and stem cell-like memory populations was sorted via CD45RO/CCR7/CD25/CD127/CD95/CD27. What was sequenced were expressed TCRB transcripts, since all of the isolated RNA had been reverse transcribed. TCRdb's table, derived via immunoSEQ multiplex PCR, lists solely in-frame clones and lacks some. The data show about 640,000 clones, around 12% seen once. There are a few counts of this clone. Its matching antigen is unknown. With 4 bases clipped from V and 2 bases from J, the junction kept 11 bases outside the gene matches. Germline loops: CDR1 MNHNS, CDR2 SASEGT. The CDR3 has 16 residues.

The sequenced sample was naive CD4+ T cells from blood. V and J are TRBV6-1 and TRBJ2-7, with 7 bases fitting TRBD1. The clonotype was recovered from a man aged 25-40 years with type 1 diabetes. Here the CDR3 reads CASSVAGTAYTYEQYF. In DNA form, the CDR3 reads TGTGCCAGCAGTGTTGCCGGGACAGCCTATACCTACGAGCAGTACTTC.